A single sample is the source of the 23 T cell receptor beta chains below, sequenced in a study of CD8 T cells in ankylosing spondylitis (dated 2017 in TCRdb). The library was prepared using 5' RACE. Sequenced on an Illumina HiSeq 2500. Using fastp at Q25 and MiXCR, TCRdb reprocessed the public reads and kept productive beta chains. Rows are unified per CDR3 protein, each entry keeping the most common DNA and genes. A total of around 220,000 distinct CDR3 sequences appear in this sample, more than 9% of them only once. Around a fifth of the sample is taken by the ten largest. The sample taken for sequencing was blood, either unsorted or a sorted T cell fraction (not recorded which). The receptors were gathered from a male donor with ankylosing spondylitis or in good health (not recorded which).

In this sample, this clonotype turned up many times. The rearrangement links TRBV12-3 or TRBV12-4 to TRBJ1-1; D is ambiguous. This CDR3 comprises 13 residues. The ends were cut back, 7 bases at V and 0 bases at J, with 9 bases in the middle. CDR3 loop: CASTFTVNTEAFF. CDR3 in DNA: TGTGCCAGCACTTTCACGGTGAACACTGAAGCTTTCTTT.

This clonotype was detected many times. The chain is built from TRBV5-1 and TRBJ2-2; D is possibly TRBD1 (5 bases). Trimming took off 0 bases at V and 6 bases at J, with 6 bases between the two ends. Germline V gives CDR1 SGHRS, CDR2 YFSETQ. The CDR3 loop spans 13 amino acids. CDR3 residues: CASSLEGAGELFF. For the CDR3, the DNA is TGCGCCAGCAGCTTGGAAGGGGCCGGGGAGCTGTTTTTT.

This clonotype was observed at least ten times. The V call is TRBV7-3, the J call TRBJ1-1; D remains unclear. The CDR3 sequence is 13 residues long. The germline gives CDR1 SGHTA, CDR2 FQGTGA. Trimming removed 4 bases at V and 6 bases at J, with 12 bases between. The CDR3, as DNA: TGTGCCAGCAGCTCCGCCGGGCGTCCTGAAGCTTTCTTT. Its translation is CASSSAGRPEAFF. Based on the CDR3 plus reference TRBV7-3 and TRBJ1-1, the full variable domain is GAGVSQTPSNKVTEKGKYVELRCDPISGHTALYWYRQSLGQGPEFLIYFQGTGAADDSGLPNDRFFAVRPEGSVSTLKIQRTERGDSAVYLCASSSAGRPEAFFGQGTRLTVV.

The chain has TRBV7-2 and TRBJ1-5; D perhaps matches TRBD1 (6 bases). There are 15 residues in the CDR3. The V gene lost 3 bases and the J gene lost 6 bases, with 15 bases spanning the gap. Germline CDR1 and CDR2: SGHTA and FQGNSA. In DNA, the CDR3 is TGTGCCAGCAGCTTCGGCAGGGGAGACGGTCAGCCCCAGCATTTT. It codes for CASSFGRGDGQPQHF.

The rearrangement joins TRBV18 to TRBJ1-3; 7 bases match TRBD1. Germline V lookup: CDR1 KGHSH, CDR2 LQKENI. The CDR3 sequence is 17 residues long. V was pared by 3 bases and J by 3 bases, with 11 bases of the junction left unmatched. The CDR3 here is CASSPSGQVAGGNTIYF. CDR3 DNA: TGTGCCAGCTCACCCTCCGGACAGGTCGCCGGTGGAAACACCATATATTTT.

In its sample, this clonotype was seen a few times. The CDR3, as DNA: TGTGCCAGTAGTATTACGGGGGGGCTGGCCGGGGAGCTGTTTTTT. Encoded protein: CASSITGGLAGELFF. V is TRBV19 and J is TRBJ2-2; TRBD2 matches at 8 bases. Germline-derived CDR1 and CDR2 are LNHDA and SQIVND (reference sequence). Trimming cost V 3 bases and J 6 bases; bases outside gene matches: 6. The CDR3 length is 15 residues.

Many counts were recorded for this clonotype. The chain is built from TRBV12-3 or TRBV12-4 and TRBJ1-2, with 7 nucleotides matching TRBD1. The trim removed 3 bases at V and 8 bases at J, leaving 3 bases unmatched. The CDR3 contains 12 residues. CDR3 loop: CASSLGTVGYTF. For the CDR3, the DNA is TGTGCCAGCAGTTTGGGGACAGTCGGCTACACCTTC.

This clonotype was found many times. The rearrangement links TRBV20-1 to TRBJ1-1; tentatively, D is TRBD1 (6 bases). Trimming left V 4 bases short and J 1 base short, with 10 bases between. The length of the CDR3 is 13 residues. Germline V gene lookup returns CDR1 DFQATT and CDR2 SNEGSKA (reference sequence). The CDR3 loop is CSATWTENTEAFF. Written as DNA, the CDR3 is TGCAGTGCTACCTGGACAGAGAACACTGAAGCTTTCTTT.

This clonotype was seen ten or more times. V and J are TRBV12-3 or TRBV12-4 and TRBJ2-3, with TRBD1 identical over 9 bases. The CDR3 covers 14 residues. Trimming at V came to 7 bases and at J to 3 bases, leaving 5 bases not matched to a gene. The CDR3 region is CASNQQGATDTQYF. DNA of the CDR3: TGTGCCAGCAATCAACAGGGGGCAACAGATACGCAGTATTTT.

This clonotype is a singleton in its sample. This chain connects TRBV7-2 to TRBJ2-1; 7 nucleotides align to TRBD1. The germline V gene has CDR1 SGHTA and CDR2 FQGNSA. The ends lost 5 bases at V and 8 bases at J; junction bases unmatched: 12. CDR3 length: 15 amino acids. The CDR3 reads CASSIRQGIVDEQFF. The DNA of the CDR3 is TGTGCCAGCAGCATCAGACAGGGTATCGTGGATGAGCAGTTCTTC.

This rearrangement joins TRBV20-1 to TRBJ2-7; 7 nucleotides match TRBD1. This CDR3 has 15 residues. V trimming: 4 bases; J trimming: 4 bases; junction bases outside the gene matches: 13. CDR1 and CDR2 from the germline V gene are DFQATT and SNEGSKA (reference sequence). This CDR3 is CSAMPRPTGKYEQYF. Here the CDR3 DNA reads TGCAGTGCTATGCCCCGGCCGACAGGGAAGTACGAGCAGTACTTC.

This clonotype was detected ten times or more. The chain joins TRBV7-8 to TRBJ1-1; D is unresolved. The CDR3 extends over 17 amino acids. The V and J ends lost 4 bases and 7 bases respectively, with 25 bases between them. The germline V gene encodes CDR1 SGHVS and CDR2 FQNEAQ. CDR3 bases: TGTGCCAGCAGCTCCAACTTGGTTCCCCTCTTAAGTGGTGAAGCTTTCTTT. It is translated as CASSSNLVPLLSGEAFF.

Turning to this clonotype: One base away lies a much larger clone, so this may be a sequencing read error. The rearrangement joins TRBV20-1 to TRBJ2-7; D is perhaps TRBD2 (5 bases). Germline V gives CDR1 DFQATT, CDR2 SNEGSKA (reference sequence). The CDR3 length is 11 residues. The CDR3 reads CCARGSGEQYF. Here the CDR3 DNA reads TGCTGTGCTAGAGGGAGTGGCGAGCAGTACTTC.

Comments on this clonotype: This may arise from a read error, as a much more abundant clone is one base away. The chain employs TRBV5-1 and TRBJ1-1, with D tentatively TRBD1 (5 bases). The CDR3 is made up of 17 amino acids. CDR1 SGHRS and CDR2 YFSETQ come from the germline V gene. Between the trimmed V and J ends, which lost 3 bases and 5 bases, there was a span of 23 bases. The CDR3 DNA reads as TGCGCCAGCAGCTCACGACCCATGGGACGTCGGAGGACTGAAGCTTTCTTT. As protein: CASSSRPMGRRRTEAFF.

In DNA, the CDR3 is TGTGCCAGCAGTTTAGCTAGGGGGGCCCAGCCCCAGCATTTT. Residues: CASSLARGAQPQHF. The chain recombines TRBV12-3 or TRBV12-4 with TRBJ1-5; D is possibly TRBD1 (6 bases). Trimming took off 0 bases at V and 7 bases at J, with 10 bases between the two ends. The CDR3 spans 14 residues.

V usage is TRBV5-8 and J usage is TRBJ2-2, with D possibly matching TRBD1 (6 bases). V was clipped by 5 bases and J by 4 bases, with 9 bases between them. Germline lookup yields CDR1 SGHTS and CDR2 YDEGEE. The CDR3 sequence is 13 residues long. The CDR3 DNA reads as TGTGCCAGCAGGGTCAGGGGCACCGGGGAGCTGTTTTTT. It specifies CASRVRGTGELFF.

The chain joins TRBV12-3 or TRBV12-4 to TRBJ1-1, with D possibly being TRBD1 (5 bases). This CDR3 has 19 residues. V gave up 11 bases and J gave up 5 bases, with 36 bases separating them. The CDR3 region has the DNA TGTGCCTTCAGTTTAACTACGGGGACCTCAACCCCAGGCTTGACTGAAGCTTTCTTT. Amino acids: CAFSLTTGTSTPGLTEAFF.

There are many counts of this clonotype. The chain has TRBV7-2 and TRBJ2-2; a weak D match, TRBD2 (6 bases). Germline V gives CDR1 SGHTA, CDR2 FQGNSA. The CDR3 totals 15 residues. V lost 1 base and J 6 bases, leaving 12 bases between the germline ends. CDR3 sequence reads: CASSLVTSMAGELFF. The CDR3 DNA is TGTGCCAGCAGCTTAGTTACTAGCATGGCCGGGGAGCTGTTTTTT.

This clonotype was recorded a few times. J is TRBJ1-2 and V is TRBV12-3 or TRBV12-4; tentative D call: TRBD1 (5 bases). Trimming stripped 6 bases from V and 3 bases from J, with 17 bases between. This CDR3 has 15 amino acids. DNA for the CDR3: TGTGCCAGCAGGTGGGACGTCCAAGTTCACTATGGCTACACCTTC. Its translation is CASRWDVQVHYGYTF.

This clonotype appeared once. A much bigger clone sits one base away, suggesting this may be a read error. The chain uses TRBV5-5 and TRBJ2-5; D is possibly TRBD1 (6 bases). The CDR3 is 13 residues long. Germline assignment: CDR1 SGHKS and CDR2 YYEKEE (reference sequence). The ends were cut back, 4 bases at V and 9 bases at J, with 16 bases in the middle. CDR3 in DNA: TGTGCCAGCAGCCACAGGGAACTCGGGGCCCAGTACTTC. It codes for CASSHRELGAQYF.

This clonotype was seen repeatedly, ten times or more. The gene calls are TRBV10-3 and TRBJ1-1; D call uncertain. V lost 6 bases, J lost 6 bases, and 17 bases lay in between. The CDR3 spans 14 residues. From germline, CDR1 is ENHRY and CDR2 SYGVKD. The CDR3 loop reads CAISDGSASPEAFF. Here the CDR3 DNA reads TGTGCCATCAGCGACGGGTCAGCTTCTCCTGAAGCTTTCTTT.

This clonotype was seen repeatedly, ten times or more. This sequence joins TRBV5-1 and TRBJ2-3, with 11 bases that match TRBD1. J was trimmed by 4 bases and V by 4 bases; bases with no gene match: 8. This CDR3 has 16 amino acids. Germline CDR1 and CDR2: SGHRS and YFSETQ. The CDR3 loop reads CASSPDRGRRSDTQYF. The CDR3 DNA sequence: TGCGCCAGCAGCCCGGACAGGGGGCGAAGATCAGATACGCAGTATTTT.

This clonotype was detected a few times. The rearrangement joins TRBV12-3 or TRBV12-4 to TRBJ1-5, with D unresolved. CDR3 size: 16 residues. Trimming stripped 1 base from V and 3 bases from J, with 13 bases between. The chain's CDR3 is CASSLGPHVPNQPQHF. DNA of the CDR3: TGTGCCAGCAGTTTAGGTCCCCATGTCCCCAATCAGCCCCAGCATTTT.